This T cell receptor beta chain comes out of a study of regulatory T cells in long-lasting Graves disease. Broader study findings: Persistent disease favored TRBV28, TRBJ1-2 and TRBJ2-5. Comparison showed that persistent patients shared more public clonotypes (about 2,600) than new patients (over 950).

V lost 5 bases and J lost 2; bases outside the gene matches: 5. Germline CDR1 is MDHEN and CDR2 is SYDVKM. The CDR3 is made up of 14 amino acids. Researchers made TCR beta libraries by using iRepertoire HTBI primers and running Arm-PCR on CDR3 regions. Original processing methods: More than 55 TRBV and about 15 TRBJ segments were identified across samples. TCRdb called the multiplex PCR reads again in MiXCR, with one record for every CDR3 protein. TCRdb, not the original authors, processed these V and J calls. The table has 600,000 to 850,000 distinct CDR3 sequences, 25% to 30% seen once. Time point indicated: persistent/refractory GD, antithyroid drugs over 5 years with positive TRAb. After RNA was extracted from PBMCs, the TCR library was made from it. The diagnosis of Graves' disease used American Thyroid Association guidelines. Remarks on this clonotype: Its antigen is not known.

The starting material was peripheral blood mononuclear cells (PBMCs), obtained when the disease was refractory, from a patient treated with antithyroid drugs. This receptor was identified in a female donor with Graves disease. The chain combines TRBV28 with TRBJ2-5; 7 bases line up with TRBD1. In nucleotides, the CDR3 is TGTGCCAGCAGTGTCACAGGGGAACAAGAGACCCAGTACTTC. Translation: CASSVTGEQETQYF.